The 21 T cell receptor beta chains presented below share a single source sample, sequenced in a study of OX40 agonist ivuxolimab in advanced cancers. Data came from immunoSEQ multiplex PCR; TCRdb stores just in-frame clones and leaves some out. The sample shows tens of thousands of clones, 75% to 90% of them seen only once. The sample here was CD4+ or CD8+ T cells sorted from blood, taken in a trial of the OX40 agonist ivuxolimab. Source of these receptors: an adult with an advanced solid tumor such as melanoma, head and neck, liver or kidney cancer.

The V call is TRBV7-3, the J call TRBJ2-6, with D possibly called TRBD1 or TRBD2 (7 bases each). The germline gives CDR1 SGHTA, CDR2 FQGTGA. This CDR3 is 16 amino acids long. Trimming pared 4 bases from V and 2 bases from J, leaving 12 bases between. The CDR3 region has the DNA TGTGCCAGCAGCTCGACAGGGAGGGCTGGGGCCAACGTCCTGACTTTC. Translating it yields CASSSTGRAGANVLTF. Supplemented by reference TRBV7-3 and TRBJ2-6, the full variable domain reads GAGVSQTPSNKVTEKGKYVELRCDPISGHTALYWYRQSLGQGPEFLIYFQGTGAADDSGLPNDRFFAVRPEGSVSTLKIQRTERGDSAVYLCASSSTGRAGANVLTFGAGSRLTVL.

This clone was observed a handful of times. The V and J genes are TRBV10-3 and TRBJ2-5; TRBD1 might be the D (6 bases). Germline values: CDR1 ENHRY, CDR2 SYGVKD. Trimming shortened V by 3 bases and J by 7 bases, and 15 bases separated the two germline ends. This CDR3 spans 14 amino acids. The CDR3 loop is CAISDRGTVGTQYF. Written as DNA, the CDR3 is TGTGCCATCAGTGATAGGGGGACGGTCGGGACCCAGTACTTC.

The count of this clone is one. The V and J genes are TRBV7-2 and TRBJ1-1; no firm D call. The V end was cut by 3 bases, the J end by 0 bases, with 8 bases between. The CDR3 consists of 14 residues. Germline V gene sequence: CDR1 SGHTA, CDR2 FQGNSA. Written as DNA, the CDR3 is TGTGCCAGCAGCTTTATTCGGGTGAACACTGAAGCTTTCTTT. It encodes CASSFIRVNTEAFF.

J is TRBJ2-3 and V is TRBV29-1, with 7 bases that match TRBD1. Trimming at V came to 3 bases and at J to 0 bases, leaving 0 bases not matched to a gene. This CDR3 region has 13 residues. Germline V CDR1 and CDR2: SQVTM, ANQGSEA. The CDR3 DNA is TGCAGCGTTGAGGGACAGAGCACAGATACGCAGTATTTT. It specifies CSVEGQSTDTQYF.

V gene TRBV6-5 combines with J gene TRBJ2-2; weak D call: TRBD2 (5 bases). There are 14 residues in the CDR3. V lost 0 bases to trimming and J lost 5 bases, with 7 bases between them. CDR1 and CDR2 from the germline V gene are MNHEY and SVGAGI. The CDR3 protein is CASSYSRGTGELFF. The CDR3 DNA reads as TGTGCCAGCAGTTACTCCCGGGGAACCGGGGAGCTGTTTTTT.

This clone was picked up a small number of times. The V call is TRBV2, the J call TRBJ1-2, with 7 bases that match TRBD1. The ends lost 3 bases at V and 5 bases at J; junction bases unmatched: 0. The germline V gene has CDR1 SNHLY and CDR2 FYNNEI. The CDR3 is 12 amino acids. CDR3 bases: TGTGCCAGCAGTGAGGGACAGTATGGCTACACCTTC. This gives the protein CASSEGQYGYTF.

The chain carries TRBV29-1 and TRBJ1-2; no clear D gene. CDR3 length: 14 residues. From germline, CDR1 is SQVTM and CDR2 ANQGSEA. Deletions cut 4 bases from V and 2 bases from J, with 14 bases between. CDR3 sequence (DNA): TGCAGCGTTGGGTCCGGACCTCCGAACTATGGCTACACCTTC. Its protein product is CSVGSGPPNYGYTF.

V and J are TRBV7-2 and TRBJ2-1; perhaps TRBD2 as D (5 bases). Germline lookup yields CDR1 SGHTA and CDR2 FQGNSA. Trimming took off 2 bases at V and 12 bases at J, with 8 bases between the two ends. The CDR3 extends over 11 amino acids. CDR3 in amino acids: CASSLRGGQFF. The CDR3 bases are TGTGCCAGCAGCTTACGGGGTGGGCAGTTCTTC.

The chain joins TRBV6-4 to TRBJ2-2, with D tentatively TRBD1 (5 bases). CDR1 and CDR2 from the germline V gene are MRHNA and SNTAGT. V lost 7 bases, J lost 5 bases, and 11 bases lay in between. The CDR3 runs to 13 residues. CDR3 sequence (DNA): TGTGCCAGCAAAAGGACACCTACCGGGGAGCTGTTTTTT. This encodes CASKRTPTGELFF.

The genes are TRBV11-2 and TRBJ1-1, with D perhaps TRBD1 (5 bases). Germline CDR1 reads SGHAT; CDR2 reads FQNNGV. The germline V and J ends were trimmed by 7 bases and 1 base, with 10 bases remaining between them. CDR3 size: 13 residues. This chain's CDR3 is CASKKQENTEAFF. CDR3 sequence (DNA): TGTGCCAGCAAAAAACAGGAGAACACTGAAGCTTTCTTT.

This sequence joins TRBV2 and TRBJ2-1; 9 bases line up with TRBD2. With 6 bases clipped from V and 2 bases from J, the junction kept 5 bases outside the gene matches. The length of the CDR3 is 15 residues. CDR1 is SNHLY and CDR2 is FYNNEI in the germline V gene. This CDR3 reads CASRGAGGTYNEQFF. CDR3 coding DNA: TGTGCCAGCAGGGGAGCGGGAGGCACCTACAATGAGCAGTTCTTC.

The rearrangement uses TRBV5-4 and TRBJ1-6; tentatively, D is TRBD1 (5 bases). Trimming stripped 6 bases from V and 4 bases from J, with 8 bases between. The V gene's germline CDR1 is SGHNT and CDR2 YYREEE (reference sequence). The CDR3 covers 13 residues. The CDR3 DNA sequence: TGTGCCAGCAAGGCAGGGTATAATTCACCCCTCCACTTT. It translates to CASKAGYNSPLHF.

The chain combines TRBV7-8 with TRBJ1-5; D remains ambiguous. V was cut by 7 bases and J by 3 bases, with 13 bases left in between. The CDR3 totals 14 residues. CDR1 and CDR2 (germline): SGHVS, FQNEAQ. CDR3 bases: TGTGCCAGCAACCAGGAGGCGTTCAATCAGCCCCAGCATTTT. As protein: CASNQEAFNQPQHF.

This clone was found a few times. The chain carries TRBV4-1 and TRBJ2-5, with D uncertain. Germline-derived CDR1 and CDR2 are MGHRA and YSYEKL. The CDR3 contains 14 residues. Deletions cut 3 bases from V and 5 bases from J, with 13 bases between. DNA of the CDR3: TGCGCCAGCAGCCATCCTGGACCCAGGGAGACCCAGTACTTC. Its protein product is CASSHPGPRETQYF.

This chain joins TRBV6-5 and TRBJ1-5; no clear D gene. Trimming shortened V by 0 bases and J by 0 bases, and 6 bases separated the two germline ends. Germline CDR1 reads MNHEY; CDR2 reads SVGAGI. This CDR3 is 15 amino acids long. DNA of the CDR3: TGTGCCAGCAGTTACTCGAGTAGTAGCAATCAGCCCCAGCATTTT. Translation gives CASSYSSSSNQPQHF.

The genes are TRBV7-9 and TRBJ1-1; D uncertain. The CDR3 covers 18 residues. In germline, CDR1 is SEHNR, CDR2 FQNEAQ (reference sequence). The V end lost 5 bases, the J end lost 1 base, and 23 bases lay between the germline ends. CDR3 nucleotides: TGTGCCAGCAGCCCACCAGGAGGCCGGGGTCGTTCGAACACTGAAGCTTTCTTT. The encoded protein is CASSPPGGRGRSNTEAFF.

The V gene is TRBV4-3, the J gene TRBJ2-7; D may correspond to TRBD1 or TRBD2 (5 bases each). The CDR3 spans 12 residues. Germline V gene sequence: CDR1 LGHNA, CDR2 YSLEER. Trimming took off 1 base at V and 4 bases at J, with 5 bases between the two ends. CDR3 loop: CASSQGGYEQYF. For the CDR3, the DNA is TGCGCCAGCAGCCAAGGGGGGTACGAGCAGTACTTC.

This chain connects TRBV28 to TRBJ1-1, with D maybe TRBD1 (6 bases). This CDR3 has 16 amino acids. V shed 6 bases and J shed 5 bases, with 22 bases lying between them. Germline V CDR1 and CDR2: MDHEN, SYDVKM. The CDR3 nucleotides are TGTGCCAGCAGCCGCTTTGGGGGGGCGATGGGTACTGAAGCTTTCTTT. Translated, it gives CASSRFGGAMGTEAFF.

V gene TRBV5-1 combines with J gene TRBJ1-6, with TRBD1 as a possible D gene (6 bases). Germline CDR1 and CDR2: SGHRS and YFSETQ. The CDR3 spans 17 residues. Trimming stripped 3 bases from V and 4 bases from J, with 17 bases between. Here the CDR3 reads CASSSLQGRGYNSPLHF. As DNA, the CDR3 is TGCGCCAGCAGCTCGTTACAGGGAAGGGGTTATAATTCACCCCTCCACTTT.

The CDR3 loop is CAISEPNGREGSEQYF. For the CDR3, the DNA is TGTGCCATCAGTGAGCCCAACGGTCGGGAGGGGAGCGAGCAGTACTTC. The chain joins TRBV10-3 to TRBJ2-7, with 8 bases that match TRBD2. Germline loops: CDR1 ENHRY, CDR2 SYGVKD. The CDR3 is made up of 16 amino acids. V was pared by 2 bases and J by 6 bases, with 12 bases of the junction left unmatched.

The V gene is TRBV5-6, the J gene TRBJ1-2, with D maybe TRBD1 (6 bases). CDR3 size: 13 residues. V lost 3 bases and J 3 bases, leaving 9 bases between the germline ends. Germline V gene lookup returns CDR1 SGHDT and CDR2 YYEEEE. The CDR3 loop is CASSSQGHYGYTF. CDR3 bases: TGTGCCAGCAGCTCTCAGGGGCACTATGGCTACACCTTC.